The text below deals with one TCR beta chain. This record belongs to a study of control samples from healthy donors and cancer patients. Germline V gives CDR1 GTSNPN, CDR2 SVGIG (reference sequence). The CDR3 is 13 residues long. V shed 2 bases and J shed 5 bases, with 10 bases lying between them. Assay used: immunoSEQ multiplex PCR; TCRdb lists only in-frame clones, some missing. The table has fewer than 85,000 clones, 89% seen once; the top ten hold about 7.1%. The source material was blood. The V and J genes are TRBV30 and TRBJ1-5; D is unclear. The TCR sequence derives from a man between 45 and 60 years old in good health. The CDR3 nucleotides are TGTGCCTGGAGTATGGCATTTTATCAGCCCCAGCATTTT. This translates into CAWSMAFYQPQHF.